This TCR beta chain was recorded in a study of early T cells in non-severe SARS-CoV-2 infection. Study information: From unsorted whole blood, bulk RNA was sequenced, and the chains remained unpaired.

This clonotype was observed a few times. Its antigen is unidentified. The CDR3 is 15 amino acids. With 2 bases removed from V and 0 bases from J, the gap between germline ends came to 14 bases. Germline lookup yields CDR1 DFQATT and CDR2 SNEGSKA (reference sequence). Study-wide findings and caveats: Matches to VDJdb favored anti-spike CD8 responses and missed private and CD4 specificities.

MiXCR, applied by TCRdb to the 5' RACE reads, yields one record per CDR3 protein. Among roughly 69,000 distinct CDR3 sequences listed, roughly 9% were seen once. The sequence was obtained from an adult who was a healthcare worker with PCR-confirmed SARS-CoV-2 infection or an uninfected control (not recorded which). The input for sequencing was whole blood, taken at baseline. The V and J genes are TRBV20-1 and TRBJ2-7; D gene uncertain. CDR3 DNA: TGCAGTGCTAGACCCGGCGCTGACGCCTCCTACGAGCAGTACTTC. The encoded protein is CSARPGADASYEQYF.